Listed here are 5 T cell receptor beta chains from one sample, sequenced in a study of post-analysis software for immune sequencing data. Built from TCR beta cDNA, the libraries had unique molecular identifiers in them. MiXCR, applied by TCRdb to the PCR reads, yields one record per CDR3 protein. The data contain hundreds of thousands of distinct CDR3 sequences, roughly 30% of them singletons. Findings and caveats of the study: TRBV5-6, TRBV5-1 and TRBV20-1 were among 4 or 5 TRBV segments more frequent in patients than controls.

What these receptors recognize is not known. What was sequenced was blood. These receptor sequences come from a girl aged 5-17 years with multiple sclerosis.

This clonotype occurred a few times. This rearrangement joins TRBV6-6 to TRBJ1-2; D call uncertain. The CDR3 is 14 residues long. V gave up 0 bases and J gave up 5 bases, with 10 bases separating them. Per germline, CDR1 MNHNY and CDR2 SVGAGI (reference sequence). The CDR3 nucleotides are TGTGCCAGCAGTTACTCGCCGGAATTTTATGGCTACACCTTC. Protein sequence: CASSYSPEFYGYTF.

As for this clonotype: At one boundary the junction diverges from the germline segment, which might be a read error. The CDR3 region has the DNA TGCAGTGCTACCAGGACAGGGAGCTCCCACGAGCAGTACTTC. Translating gives CSATRTGSSHEQYF. This rearrangement joins TRBV20-1 to TRBJ2-7, with TRBD1 matching 8 bases. CDR1 and CDR2 (germline): DFQATT, SNEGSKA (reference sequence). The CDR3 runs 14 residues.

As concerns this clonotype: A much larger clonotype is one base distant, so this may be a read error. The chain recombines TRBV20-1 with TRBJ2-5, with D possibly being TRBD1 (5 bases). This CDR3 is built from 15 residues. CDR1 and CDR2 from the germline V gene are DFQATT and SNEGSKA (reference sequence). DNA of the CDR3: TGCAGTGTTAGAGTGCCAGGGTCCCACCAAGAGACCCAGTACTTC. Its protein product is CSVRVPGSHQETQYF.

The chain carries TRBV20-1 and TRBJ2-1; 11 nucleotides align to TRBD2. V trimming: 8 bases; J trimming: 6 bases; junction bases outside the gene matches: 9. The length of the CDR3 is 14 residues. CDR1 is DFQATT and CDR2 is SNEGSKA in the germline V gene (reference sequence). The CDR3 DNA is TGCAGTACTAAGCTTAGCGGGAGGGCCAATGAGCAGTTCTTC. Protein: CSTKLSGRANEQFF.

The CDR3 reads CATSDSGTVTYEQYF. CDR3 DNA sequence: TGTGCCACCAGTGATTCCGGGACAGTAACCTACGAGCAGTACTTC. The chain links TRBV24-1 to TRBJ2-7; 7 bases fit TRBD1. The J segment lost 2 bases and the V segment lost 2 bases, leaving 5 bases of the junction unmatched. Germline loops: CDR1 KGHDR, CDR2 SFDVKD. The length of the CDR3 is 15 residues.